This entry lists 10 T cell receptor beta chains sequenced from one sample in a study of blood T cell repertoires in COVID-19. Here immunoSEQ multiplex PCR was the method, and the copy in TCRdb shows in-frame clones only, minus some. The data hold 95,000 or so clones, with roughly 90% observed a single time. The sequenced sample consisted of peripheral blood. These receptors all stem from a woman between 70 and 85 years old with acute or convalescent COVID-19.

This rearrangement joins TRBV19 to TRBJ2-5; TRBD2 agrees at 9 bases. The CDR3 loop spans 13 amino acids. Germline CDR1 is LNHDA and CDR2 is SQIVND (reference sequence). With 6 bases clipped from V and 5 bases from J, the junction kept 4 bases outside the gene matches. The CDR3 nucleotides are TGTGCCAGTAGACCTAGCGGGGTGGAGACCCAGTACTTC. Its translation: CASRPSGVETQYF.

The rearrangement uses TRBV30 and TRBJ2-3, with D unclear. The CDR3 has 13 amino acids. The V end was cut by 0 bases, the J end by 0 bases, with 4 bases between. Germline V lookup: CDR1 GTSNPN, CDR2 SVGIG (reference sequence). In nucleotides, the CDR3 is TGTGCCTGGAGTGTGTCTAGCACAGATACGCAGTATTTT. Its protein is CAWSVSSTDTQYF.

In the case of this clone: Other DNA sequences in the same sample also yield this CDR3. The chain carries TRBV16 and TRBJ1-5; D ambiguous. The CDR3 extends over 15 amino acids. The ends were cut back, 0 bases at V and 0 bases at J, with 6 bases in the middle. The germline CDR1 and CDR2 sequences are KGHSY and FQNENV. CDR3 nucleotides: TGTGCCAGCAGCCAATCCAGGAATAGCAATCAGCCCCAGCATTTT. It translates to CASSQSRNSNQPQHF.

The chain couples TRBV2 to TRBJ1-2; the D gene is possibly TRBD1 (5 bases). The germline gives CDR1 SNHLY, CDR2 FYNNEI. V gave up 7 bases and J gave up 4 bases, with 13 bases separating them. The CDR3 runs to 13 residues. CDR3 DNA: TGTGCCAGCATCATTGACAGATCCTATGGCTACACCTTC. This sequence encodes CASIIDRSYGYTF.

This clone was observed a few times. The chain is built from TRBV5-1 and TRBJ2-5; TRBD2 agrees at 9 bases. Germline loops: CDR1 SGHRS, CDR2 YFSETQ. The CDR3 runs 17 residues. The J segment lost 2 bases and the V segment lost 0 bases, leaving 8 bases of the junction unmatched. The CDR3 protein is CASSLGATSGLQETQYF. CDR3 DNA sequence: TGCGCCAGCAGCTTGGGCGCGACTAGCGGATTACAAGAGACCCAGTACTTC. Looking up the rest from reference TRBV5-1 and TRBJ2-5 gives the full variable domain: KAGVTQTPRYLIKTRGQQVTLSCSPISGHRSVSWYQQTPGQGLQFLFEYFSETQRNKGNFPGRFSGRQFSNSRSEMNVSTLELGDSALYLCASSLGATSGLQETQYFGPGTRLLVL.

This chain connects TRBV5-6 to TRBJ2-1, with 7 bases lining up with TRBD1. V lost 4 bases and J lost 0; bases outside the gene matches: 7. The CDR3 spans 16 residues. Germline assignment: CDR1 SGHDT and CDR2 YYEEEE. This chain's CDR3 is CASSQDRTSSYNEQFF. The CDR3 bases are TGTGCCAGCAGCCAGGACAGGACGAGCTCCTACAATGAGCAGTTCTTC.

A single count supports this clone. This rearrangement joins TRBV3-1 (or the pseudogene TRBV3-2) to TRBJ1-1; 7 nucleotides agree with TRBD1. The length of the CDR3 is 16 residues. CDR1 and CDR2 from the germline V gene are LGHDT and YNNKEL (reference sequence). V shed 3 bases and J 2 bases; nucleotides not matched to a gene: 9. CDR3 DNA sequence: TGTGCCAGCAGCCACCCTAGGGGGCAGGGAAACACTGAAGCTTTCTTT. It is translated as CASSHPRGQGNTEAFF.

The genes are TRBV7-8 and TRBJ2-7, with TRBD1 matching over 9 bases. The CDR3 consists of 19 residues. Germline CDR1 SGHVS, CDR2 FQNEAQ. The junction had 14 bases not matched to a gene; V was cut back by 1 base and J by 1 base. The chain's CDR3 is CASSLDMGQGSVPSYEQYV. Written as DNA, the CDR3 is TGTGCCAGCAGCTTAGATATGGGACAGGGTTCCGTGCCGTCCTACGAGCAGTACGTC.

The CDR3, as DNA: TGTGCCAGCAGCCAAGTACCAGGCACTGAAGCTTTCTTT. It translates to CASSQVPGTEAFF. V and J are TRBV3-1 (or the pseudogene TRBV3-2) and TRBJ1-1; unclear D gene. Germline CDR1 reads LGHDT; CDR2 reads YNNKEL (reference sequence). The CDR3 runs 13 residues. V was shortened by 1 base and J by 4 bases, with 7 bases between the two germline ends.

This clone turned up a few times. The V call is TRBV10-1, the J call TRBJ1-2; D not resolved. Germline-derived CDR1 and CDR2 are WNHNN and SYGVQD (reference sequence). The CDR3 runs 13 residues. V lost 11 bases, J lost 0 bases, and 13 bases lay in between. CDR3 protein: CADGEGTNYGYTF. In DNA form, the CDR3 reads TGCGCCGACGGGGAAGGAACTAACTATGGCTACACCTTC.